What follows describes a single T cell receptor beta chain. What it binds is not known. The data stem from a study of a mutant IDH1 vaccine in newly diagnosed glioma. Study-level information: Every participant had undergone radiotherapy, temozolomide, or both before, and most underwent both.

Profiling relied on immunoSEQ multiplex PCR, and the TCRdb table lists in-frame clones only, not all of them. The sample lists about 50,000 clones; around four fifths were seen once. As to time point: week 35, safety follow-up. All doses held 300 ug of mutant IDH1 20-mer peptide, with topical imiquimod. Patients underwent eight vaccinations, which took place in weeks 1, 3, 5, 7, 11, 15, 19 and 23. Germline-derived CDR1 and CDR2 are SGHKS and YYEKEE (reference sequence). The CDR3 length is 15 residues. J lost 2 bases, V lost 5 bases, and 5 bases had no gene match. The specimen was PBMCs, collected from a glioma patient whose treatment included an IDH1 peptide vaccine. The chain joins TRBV5-5 to TRBJ1-3; the match to TRBD1 covers 9 bases. The TCR sequence derives from a woman under 30 with glioma. The CDR3 reads CASSSGDRAGNTIYF. The CDR3 nucleotides are TGTGCCAGCAGTTCAGGGGACAGGGCTGGAAACACCATATATTTT.